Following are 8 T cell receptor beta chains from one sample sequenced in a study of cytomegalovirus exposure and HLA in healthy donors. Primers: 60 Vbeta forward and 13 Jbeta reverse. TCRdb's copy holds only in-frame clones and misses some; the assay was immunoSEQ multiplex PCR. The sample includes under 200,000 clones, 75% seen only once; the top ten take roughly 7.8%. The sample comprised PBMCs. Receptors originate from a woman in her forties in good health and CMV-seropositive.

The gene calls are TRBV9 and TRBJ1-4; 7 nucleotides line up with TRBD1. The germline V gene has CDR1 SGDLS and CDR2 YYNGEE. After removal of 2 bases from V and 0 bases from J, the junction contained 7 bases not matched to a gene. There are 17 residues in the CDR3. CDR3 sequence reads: CASSVFNGQATNEKLFF. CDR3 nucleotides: TGTGCCAGCAGCGTTTTTAACGGACAGGCAACTAATGAAAAACTGTTTTTT.

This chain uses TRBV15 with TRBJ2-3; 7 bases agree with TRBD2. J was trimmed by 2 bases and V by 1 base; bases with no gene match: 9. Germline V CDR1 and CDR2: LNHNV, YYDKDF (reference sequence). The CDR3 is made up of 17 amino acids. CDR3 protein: CATSRATRESPTDTQYF. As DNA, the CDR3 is TGTGCCACCAGCAGAGCAACGCGGGAGAGTCCCACAGATACGCAGTATTTT.

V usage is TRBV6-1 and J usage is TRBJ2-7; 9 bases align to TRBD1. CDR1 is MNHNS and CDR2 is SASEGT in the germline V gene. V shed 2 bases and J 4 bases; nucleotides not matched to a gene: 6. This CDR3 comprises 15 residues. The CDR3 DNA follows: TGTGCCAGCAGTGAATTGGGGACAGGGCTATACGAGCAGTACTTC. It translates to CASSELGTGLYEQYF.

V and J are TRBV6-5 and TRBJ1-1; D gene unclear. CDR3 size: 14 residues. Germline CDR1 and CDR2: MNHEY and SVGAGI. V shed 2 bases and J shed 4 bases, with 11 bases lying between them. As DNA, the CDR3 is TGTGCCAGCAGTTACCCTGGGCGGGTCACTGAAGCTTTCTTT. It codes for CASSYPGRVTEAFF.

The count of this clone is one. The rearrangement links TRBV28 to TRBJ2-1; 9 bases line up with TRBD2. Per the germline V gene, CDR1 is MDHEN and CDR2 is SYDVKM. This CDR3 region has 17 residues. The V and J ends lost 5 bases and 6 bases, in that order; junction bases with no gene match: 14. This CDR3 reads CASSLGGGGRAFNEQFF. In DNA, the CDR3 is TGTGCCAGCAGTCTCGGGGGGGGCGGGAGGGCCTTCAATGAGCAGTTCTTC. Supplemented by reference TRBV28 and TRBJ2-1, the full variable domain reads DVKVTQSSRYLVKRTGEKVFLECVQDMDHENMFWYRQDPGLGLRLIYFSYDVKMKEKGDIPEGYSVSREKKERFSLILESASTNQTSMYLCASSLGGGGRAFNEQFFGPGTRLTVL.

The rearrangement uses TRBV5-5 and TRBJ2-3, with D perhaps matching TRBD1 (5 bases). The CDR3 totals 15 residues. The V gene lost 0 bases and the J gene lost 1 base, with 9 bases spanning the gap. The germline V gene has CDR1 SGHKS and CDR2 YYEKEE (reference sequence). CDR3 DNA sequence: TGTGCCAGCAGCTTGGCCAGGGTTGGCACAGATACGCAGTATTTT. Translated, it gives CASSLARVGTDTQYF. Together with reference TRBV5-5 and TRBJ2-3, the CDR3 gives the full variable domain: DAGVTQSPTHLIKTRGQQVTLRCSPISGHKSVSWYQQVLGQGPQFIFQYYEKEERGRGNFPDRFSARQFPNYSSELNVNALLLGDSALYLCASSLARVGTDTQYFGPGTRLTVL.

DNA for the CDR3: TGTGCCAGCAGTTTATGGGGCGGGCACCAAGGGACCTACGAGCAGTACTTC. Translated: CASSLWGGHQGTYEQYF. This chain connects TRBV28 to TRBJ2-7; maybe TRBD2 (5 bases). V was shortened by 0 bases and J by 2 bases, with 17 bases between the two germline ends. This CDR3 contains 17 residues. Germline values: CDR1 MDHEN, CDR2 SYDVKM.

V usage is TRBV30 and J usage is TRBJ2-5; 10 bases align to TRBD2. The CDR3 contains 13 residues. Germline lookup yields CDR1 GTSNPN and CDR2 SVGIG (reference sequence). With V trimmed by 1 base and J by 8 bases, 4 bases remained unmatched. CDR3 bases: TGTGCCTGGAGTGGAAGCGGGAGGGAAACCCAGTACTTC. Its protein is CAWSGSGRETQYF. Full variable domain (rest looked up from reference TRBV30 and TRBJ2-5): SQTIHQWPATLVQPVGSPLSLECTVEGTSNPNLYWYRQAAGRGLQLLFYSVGIGQISSEVPQNLSASRPQDRQFILSSKKLLLSDSGFYLCAWSGSGRETQYFGPGTRLLVL.